This T cell receptor beta chain was sequenced in a study of CD8+ T cells in alopecia areata. Background on the study: Among treated patients, oral tofacitinib was administered at 5 to 10 mg twice daily. Study findings and constraints: Under tofacitinib, fewer expanded CD8+ clones appeared among the top 100 scalp clones. While patients received tofacitinib, many expanded lesional clones remained present in scalp and blood.

The CDR3 is 16 residues long. V dropped 0 bases and J dropped 0 bases, with 13 bases sitting between them. Looked up from germline, CDR1 is SGHRS and CDR2 is YFSETQ. Treatment indicated: oral pan-JAK inhibitor, 5-10 mg twice daily. On this clone itself: Its antigen is not identified.

Isolated RNA was reverse transcribed into cDNA used as the sequencing template. Using immunoSEQ multiplex PCR, the repertoire was profiled, and TCRdb retains in-frame clones only, with some absent. The sample contains some 150,000 clones, roughly four fifths of which appear only once. The genes are TRBV5-1 and TRBJ2-7; D is uncertain. This material consisted of CD8+ T cells sorted from blood, taken at week 4, from a patient treated with tofacitinib. The receptor was isolated from a human donor with alopecia areata. CDR3 amino acids: CASSLDRRQDSYEQYF. The DNA for the CDR3 is TGCGCCAGCAGCTTGGATAGGCGGCAGGACTCCTACGAGCAGTACTTC. Drawing the rest from reference TRBV5-1 and TRBJ2-7, the complete variable domain is KAGVTQTPRYLIKTRGQQVTLSCSPISGHRSVSWYQQTPGQGLQFLFEYFSETQRNKGNFPGRFSGRQFSNSRSEMNVSTLELGDSALYLCASSLDRRQDSYEQYFGPGTRLTVT.